Following are 12 T cell receptor beta chains from one sample sequenced in a study of control samples from healthy donors and cancer patients. The assay was immunoSEQ multiplex PCR, and TCRdb's table has in-frame clones only and misses some. The sample records over 50,000 clones, 90% to 97% being singletons. The sequenced sample consisted of blood. The source is a young woman in good health.

The chain joins TRBV7-2 to TRBJ1-4, with D perhaps TRBD1 (6 bases). Germline V lookup: CDR1 SGHTA, CDR2 FQGNSA. V was cut by 3 bases and J by 0 bases, with 14 bases left in between. The CDR3 has 17 residues. DNA for the CDR3: TGTGCCAGCAGCTTCGGGTTCCGGACAGCAACTAATGAAAAACTGTTTTTT. This codes for CASSFGFRTATNEKLFF.

The rearrangement links TRBV7-3 to TRBJ2-3; no clear D gene. Germline assignment: CDR1 SGHTA and CDR2 FQGTGA. The CDR3 loop spans 14 amino acids. V lost 2 bases, J lost 2 bases, and 8 bases lay in between. The CDR3 loop reads CASSLGSYTDTQYF. CDR3 coding DNA: TGTGCCAGCAGCTTAGGATCCTACACAGATACGCAGTATTTT.

The J gene is TRBJ1-2, the V gene TRBV9; tentatively, D is TRBD1 (5 bases). Germline CDR1 SGDLS, CDR2 YYNGEE. This CDR3 is built from 16 residues. Trimming left V 0 bases short and J 4 bases short, with 16 bases between. The DNA for the CDR3 is TGTGCCAGCAGCGTAGGTGGGGCAGGTATAGGCTATGGCTACACCTTC. It yields the protein CASSVGGAGIGYGYTF.

The chain recombines TRBV19 with TRBJ2-2; possibly TRBD2 for D (6 bases). Per germline, CDR1 LNHDA and CDR2 SQIVND (reference sequence). CDR3 length: 15 residues. V lost 6 bases, J lost 2 bases, and 13 bases lay in between. The CDR3 DNA reads as TGTGCCAGTAGAAAACCGGGACTTAACACCGGGGAGCTGTTTTTT. Translating it yields CASRKPGLNTGELFF.

The chain combines TRBV6-2 or TRBV6-3 with TRBJ2-7; 8 bases are shared with TRBD2. CDR3 length: 16 residues. With V trimmed by 2 bases and J by 4 bases, 10 bases remained unmatched. Per germline, CDR1 MNHEY and CDR2 SVGEGT. DNA of the CDR3: TGTGCCAGCAGTTACCCGACCGGACTAGCTCATTACGAGCAGTACTTC. This translates into CASSYPTGLAHYEQYF.

This clone was detected once. V gene TRBV7-9 combines with J gene TRBJ2-3; D is unresolved. The V gene's germline CDR1 is SEHNR and CDR2 FQNEAQ (reference sequence). Trimming took 4 bases from V and 6 from J, leaving 8 bases between them. CDR3 length: 12 residues. The CDR3 nucleotides are TGTGCCAGCAGCTCGGTTGGGGATACGCAGTATTTT. Translation: CASSSVGDTQYF.

The chain is built from TRBV11-2 and TRBJ2-5; no clear D. CDR1 is SGHAT and CDR2 is FQNNGV in the germline V gene. Trimming took 6 bases from V and 1 from J, leaving 3 bases between them. The CDR3 is made up of 11 amino acids. The CDR3 nucleotides read TGTGCCAGCAGTTTCCAAGAGACCCAGTACTTC. This translates into CASSFQETQYF. Full variable domain (remainder filled in from reference TRBV11-2 and TRBJ2-5): EAGVAQSPRYKIIEKRQSVAFWCNPISGHATLYWYQQILGQGPKLLIQFQNNGVVDDSQLPKDRFSAERLKGVDSTLKIQPAKLEDSAVYLCASSFQETQYFGPGTRLLVL.

This chain connects TRBV19 to TRBJ1-5; TRBD1 is a possible D gene (5 bases). With 4 bases removed from V and 1 base from J, the gap between germline ends came to 11 bases. This CDR3 is built from 15 residues. Germline V lookup: CDR1 LNHDA, CDR2 SQIVND (reference sequence). The CDR3 is CASSTPGRSNQPQHF. Here the CDR3 DNA reads TGTGCCAGTAGTACCCCGGGACGCAGCAATCAGCCCCAGCATTTT.

This sequence joins TRBV9 and TRBJ1-5; perhaps TRBD1 as D (6 bases). Between the trimmed V and J ends, which lost 4 bases and 0 bases, there was a span of 11 bases. The CDR3 consists of 15 residues. Germline V gene data show CDR1 as SGDLS and CDR2 as YYNGEE. CDR3 sequence (DNA): TGTGCCAGCAGCCCGGACAGATATAGCAATCAGCCCCAGCATTTT. The encoded protein is CASSPDRYSNQPQHF.

The rearrangement uses TRBV5-1 and TRBJ1-1, with 7 bases that match TRBD1. Trimming took 4 bases from V and 2 from J; bases not matched to a gene: 5. CDR1 and CDR2 from the germline V gene are SGHRS and YFSETQ. The length of the CDR3 is 14 residues. The CDR3 sequence is CASSKGTDNTEAFF. The CDR3 DNA is TGCGCCAGCAGCAAAGGGACAGATAACACTGAAGCTTTCTTT. Using reference TRBV5-1 and TRBJ1-1 for the parts outside the CDR3, the full variable domain is KAGVTQTPRYLIKTRGQQVTLSCSPISGHRSVSWYQQTPGQGLQFLFEYFSETQRNKGNFPGRFSGRQFSNSRSEMNVSTLELGDSALYLCASSKGTDNTEAFFGQGTRLTVV.

This clone showed up just once. The gene calls are TRBV3-1 (or the pseudogene TRBV3-2) and TRBJ2-3, with 8 nucleotides matching TRBD2. Germline-derived CDR1 and CDR2 are LGHDT and YNNKEL (reference sequence). This CDR3 is 16 amino acids long. V shed 2 bases and J 5 bases; nucleotides not matched to a gene: 9. The CDR3 loop reads CASSQRGSGVVDTQYF. The CDR3, as DNA: TGTGCCAGCAGCCAACGTGGTAGCGGGGTTGTAGATACGCAGTATTTT.

The chain joins TRBV6-2 or TRBV6-3 to TRBJ2-7, with D perhaps TRBD2 (6 bases). The CDR3 is 14 residues long. Germline V gene lookup returns CDR1 MNHEY and CDR2 SVGEGT. V was trimmed by 6 bases and J by 1 base, leaving 13 bases between them. Here the CDR3 reads CASSRLGGSYEQYF. In nucleotides, the CDR3 is TGTGCCAGCAGCCGCCTCGGGGGTTCCTACGAGCAGTACTTC.